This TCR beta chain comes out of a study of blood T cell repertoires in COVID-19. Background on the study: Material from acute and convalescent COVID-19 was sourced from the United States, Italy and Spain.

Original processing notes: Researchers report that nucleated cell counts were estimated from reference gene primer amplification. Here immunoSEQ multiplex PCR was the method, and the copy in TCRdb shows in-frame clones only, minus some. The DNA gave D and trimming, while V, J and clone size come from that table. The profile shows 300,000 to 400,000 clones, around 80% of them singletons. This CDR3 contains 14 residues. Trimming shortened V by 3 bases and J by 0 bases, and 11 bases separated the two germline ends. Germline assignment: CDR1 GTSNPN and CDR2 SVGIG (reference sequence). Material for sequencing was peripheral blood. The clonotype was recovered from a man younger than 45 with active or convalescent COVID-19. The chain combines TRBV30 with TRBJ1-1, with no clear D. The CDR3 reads CAWRRLLMNTEAFF. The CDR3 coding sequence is TGTGCCTGGAGGCGGCTCCTTATGAACACTGAAGCTTTCTTT.